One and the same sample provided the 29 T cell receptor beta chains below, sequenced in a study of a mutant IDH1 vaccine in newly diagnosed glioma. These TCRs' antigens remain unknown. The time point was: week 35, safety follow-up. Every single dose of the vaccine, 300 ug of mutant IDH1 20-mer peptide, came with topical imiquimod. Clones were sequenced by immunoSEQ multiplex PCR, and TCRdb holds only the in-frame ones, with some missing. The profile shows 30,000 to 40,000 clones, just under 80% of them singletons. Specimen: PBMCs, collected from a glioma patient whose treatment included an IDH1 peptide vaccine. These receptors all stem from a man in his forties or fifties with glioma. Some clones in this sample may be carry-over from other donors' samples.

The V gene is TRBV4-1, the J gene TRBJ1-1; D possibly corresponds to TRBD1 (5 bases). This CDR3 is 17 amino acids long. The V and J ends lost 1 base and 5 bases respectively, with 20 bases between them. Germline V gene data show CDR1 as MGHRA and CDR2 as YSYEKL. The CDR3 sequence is CASSQVPSGFGKTEAFF. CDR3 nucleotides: TGCGCCAGCAGCCAAGTCCCGTCAGGGTTTGGAAAAACTGAAGCTTTCTTT.

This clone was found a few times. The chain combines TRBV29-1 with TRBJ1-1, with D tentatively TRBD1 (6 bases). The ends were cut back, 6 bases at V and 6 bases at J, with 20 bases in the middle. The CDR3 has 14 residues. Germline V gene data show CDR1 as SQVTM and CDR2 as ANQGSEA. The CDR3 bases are TGCAGCGTCAGGTGGGGGGGCTATAGGGCTGAAGCTTTCTTT. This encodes CSVRWGGYRAEAFF.

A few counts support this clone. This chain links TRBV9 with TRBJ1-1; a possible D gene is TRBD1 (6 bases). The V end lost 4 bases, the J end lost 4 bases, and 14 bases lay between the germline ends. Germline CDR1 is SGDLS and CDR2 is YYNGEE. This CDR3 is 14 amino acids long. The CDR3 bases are TGTGCCAGCAGCACGTCCAGGGGTATCACTGAAGCTTTCTTT. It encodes CASSTSRGITEAFF.

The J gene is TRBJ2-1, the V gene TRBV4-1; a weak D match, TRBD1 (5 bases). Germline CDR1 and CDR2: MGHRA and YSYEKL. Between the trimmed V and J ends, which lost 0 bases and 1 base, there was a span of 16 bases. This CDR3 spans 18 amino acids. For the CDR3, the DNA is TGCGCCAGCAGCCAAGATAAGGGCGACAGAGTGTCCTACAATGAGCAGTTCTTC. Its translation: CASSQDKGDRVSYNEQFF.

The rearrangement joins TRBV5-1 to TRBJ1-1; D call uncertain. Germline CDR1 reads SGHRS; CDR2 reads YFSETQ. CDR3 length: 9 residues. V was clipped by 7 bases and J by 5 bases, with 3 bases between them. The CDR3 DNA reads TGCGCCAGCGGAACTGAAGCTTTCTTT. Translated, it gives CASGTEAFF.

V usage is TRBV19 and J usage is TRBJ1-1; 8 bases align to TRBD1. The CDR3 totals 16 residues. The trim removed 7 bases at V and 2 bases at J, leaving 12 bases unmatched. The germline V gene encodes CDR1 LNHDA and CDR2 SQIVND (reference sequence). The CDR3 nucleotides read TGTGCCAGTACCCCCTTCCCGGGACAGGTAAACACTGAAGCTTTCTTT. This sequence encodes CASTPFPGQVNTEAFF.

CDR3: CAWSVGGQGFSYGYTF. CDR3 nucleotide sequence: TGTGCCTGGAGTGTGGGGGGACAGGGATTTTCGTATGGCTACACCTTC. The V gene is TRBV30, the J gene TRBJ1-2; TRBD1 agrees at 9 bases. Germline CDR1 GTSNPN, CDR2 SVGIG (reference sequence). V trimming: 0 bases; J trimming: 5 bases; junction bases outside the gene matches: 10. The CDR3 contains 16 residues.

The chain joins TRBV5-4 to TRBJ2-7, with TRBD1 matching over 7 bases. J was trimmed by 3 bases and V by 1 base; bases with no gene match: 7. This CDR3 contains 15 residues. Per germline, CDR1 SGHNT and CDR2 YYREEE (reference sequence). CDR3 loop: CASSLKGARVYEQYF. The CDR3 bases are TGTGCCAGCAGCTTGAAGGGGGCGCGTGTCTACGAGCAGTACTTC.

Here the CDR3 DNA reads TGTGCCAGCAGCTTGGCGGGAAACGGGGCCAACGTCCTGACTTTC. Translated, it gives CASSLAGNGANVLTF. J is TRBJ2-6 and V is TRBV5-4, with D possibly TRBD2 on 5 matching bases. Trimming removed 0 bases from V and 4 bases from J, with 8 bases in between. Germline CDR1 reads SGHNT; CDR2 reads YYREEE (reference sequence). The CDR3 totals 15 residues.

The CDR3 sequence: CASSVGGAGGNTIYF. The CDR3 DNA reads as TGTGCCAGCAGCGTCGGAGGGGCGGGGGGAAACACCATATATTTT. V gene TRBV9 combines with J gene TRBJ1-3; tentatively, D is TRBD1 (5 bases). The germline V gene has CDR1 SGDLS and CDR2 YYNGEE. The CDR3 is 15 amino acids. V lost 2 bases, J lost 4 bases, and 13 bases lay in between.

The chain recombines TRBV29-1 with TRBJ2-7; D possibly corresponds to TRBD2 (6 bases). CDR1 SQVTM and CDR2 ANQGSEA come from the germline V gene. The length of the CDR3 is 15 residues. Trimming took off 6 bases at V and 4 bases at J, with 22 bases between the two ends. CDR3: CSVPGDLRGGYEQYF. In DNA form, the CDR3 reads TGCAGCGTCCCCGGGGACCTCCGTGGGGGGTACGAGCAGTACTTC.

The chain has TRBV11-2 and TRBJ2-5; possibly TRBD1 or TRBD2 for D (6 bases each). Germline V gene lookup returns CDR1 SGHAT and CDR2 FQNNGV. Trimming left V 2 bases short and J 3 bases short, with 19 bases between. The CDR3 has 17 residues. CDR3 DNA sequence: TGTGCCAGCAGCTTACGGCCCGGGGGCGCACTTAAAGAGACCCAGTACTTC. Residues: CASSLRPGGALKETQYF.

In nucleotides, the CDR3 is TGTGCCACCAGCAGAGATATGGGGGGCAGAGCTAACGAGCAGTACTTC. Amino acids: CATSRDMGGRANEQYF. The V and J genes are TRBV15 and TRBJ2-7, with D tentatively TRBD1 or TRBD2 (6 bases each). The CDR3 totals 16 residues. Trimming left V 0 bases short and J 5 bases short, with 17 bases between. The germline CDR1 and CDR2 sequences are LNHNV and YYDKDF (reference sequence).

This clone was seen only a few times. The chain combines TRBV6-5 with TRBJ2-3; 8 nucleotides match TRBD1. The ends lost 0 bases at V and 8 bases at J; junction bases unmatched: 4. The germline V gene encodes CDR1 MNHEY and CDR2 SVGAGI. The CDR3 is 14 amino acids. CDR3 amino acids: CASSYSQGASTQYF. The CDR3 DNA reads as TGTGCCAGCAGTTACTCTCAGGGGGCATCTACGCAGTATTTT.

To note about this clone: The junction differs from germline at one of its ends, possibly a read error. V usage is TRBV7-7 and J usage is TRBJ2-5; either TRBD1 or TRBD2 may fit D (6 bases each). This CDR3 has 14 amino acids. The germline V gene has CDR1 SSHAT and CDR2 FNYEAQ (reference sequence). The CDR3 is CASSLGGIQETQYF. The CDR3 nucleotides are TGTGCTAGCAGCTTAGGGGGGATCCAAGAGACCCAGTACTTC. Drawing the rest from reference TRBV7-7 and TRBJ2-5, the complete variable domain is GAGVSQSPRYKVTKRGQDVTLRCDPISSHATLYWYQQALGQGPEFLTYFNYEAQPDKSGLPSDRFSAERPEGSISTLTIQRTEQRDSAMYRCASSLGGIQETQYFGPGTRLLVL.

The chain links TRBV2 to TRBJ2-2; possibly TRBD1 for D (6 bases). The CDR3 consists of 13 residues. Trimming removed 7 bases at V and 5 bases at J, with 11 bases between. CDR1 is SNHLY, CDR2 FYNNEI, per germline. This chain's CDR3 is CASNQQGTGELFF. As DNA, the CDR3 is TGTGCCAGCAACCAACAGGGAACCGGGGAGCTGTTTTTT.

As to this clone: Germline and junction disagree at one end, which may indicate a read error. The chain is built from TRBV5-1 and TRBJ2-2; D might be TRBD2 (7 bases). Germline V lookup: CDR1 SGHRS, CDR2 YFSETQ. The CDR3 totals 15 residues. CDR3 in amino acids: CASGLVGGATGELFF. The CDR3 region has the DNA TGCGCCAGCGGCTTGGTTGGGGGGGCGACCGGGGAGCTGTTTTTT.

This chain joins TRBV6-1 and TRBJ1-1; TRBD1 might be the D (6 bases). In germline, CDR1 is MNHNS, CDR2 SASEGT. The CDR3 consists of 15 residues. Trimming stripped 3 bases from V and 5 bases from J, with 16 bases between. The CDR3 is CASSDRSYRVTEAFF. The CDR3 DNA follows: TGTGCCAGCAGTGACCGGTCTTACAGGGTTACTGAAGCTTTCTTT.

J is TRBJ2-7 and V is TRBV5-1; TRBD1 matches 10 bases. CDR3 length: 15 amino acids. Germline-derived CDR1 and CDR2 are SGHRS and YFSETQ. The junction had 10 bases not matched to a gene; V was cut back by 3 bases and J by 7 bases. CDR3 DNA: TGCGCCAGCAGCTCGAGACAGGGGGCTTCGAGGGAGCAGTACTTC. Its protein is CASSSRQGASREQYF. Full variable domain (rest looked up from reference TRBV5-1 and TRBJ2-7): KAGVTQTPRYLIKTRGQQVTLSCSPISGHRSVSWYQQTPGQGLQFLFEYFSETQRNKGNFPGRFSGRQFSNSRSEMNVSTLELGDSALYLCASSSRQGASREQYFGPGTRLTVT.

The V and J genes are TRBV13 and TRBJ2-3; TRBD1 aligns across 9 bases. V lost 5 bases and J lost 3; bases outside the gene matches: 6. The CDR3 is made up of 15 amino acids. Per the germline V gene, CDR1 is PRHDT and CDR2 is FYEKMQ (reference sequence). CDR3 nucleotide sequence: TGTGCCAGCAGCGGGAACAGGGGGCAAACAGATACGCAGTATTTT. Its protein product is CASSGNRGQTDTQYF.

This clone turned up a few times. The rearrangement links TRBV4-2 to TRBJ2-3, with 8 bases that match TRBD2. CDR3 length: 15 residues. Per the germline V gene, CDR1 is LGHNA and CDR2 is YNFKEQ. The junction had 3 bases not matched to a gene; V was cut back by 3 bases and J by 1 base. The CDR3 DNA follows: TGTGCCAGCAGCCACTATAGCGGGGGCACAGATACGCAGTATTTT. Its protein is CASSHYSGGTDTQYF.

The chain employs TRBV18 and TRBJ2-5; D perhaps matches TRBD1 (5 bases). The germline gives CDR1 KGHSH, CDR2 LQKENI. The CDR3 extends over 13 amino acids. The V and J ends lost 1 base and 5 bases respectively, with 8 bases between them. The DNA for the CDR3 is TGTGCCAGCTCACCACAGGGGATGGAGACCCAGTACTTC. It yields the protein CASSPQGMETQYF.

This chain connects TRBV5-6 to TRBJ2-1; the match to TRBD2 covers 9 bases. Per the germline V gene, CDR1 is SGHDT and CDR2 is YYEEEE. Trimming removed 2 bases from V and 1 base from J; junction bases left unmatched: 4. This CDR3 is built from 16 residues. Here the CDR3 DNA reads TGTGCCAGCAGCTTTGGCGGGGGGGCTTCCTACAATGAGCAGTTCTTC. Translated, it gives CASSFGGGASYNEQFF.

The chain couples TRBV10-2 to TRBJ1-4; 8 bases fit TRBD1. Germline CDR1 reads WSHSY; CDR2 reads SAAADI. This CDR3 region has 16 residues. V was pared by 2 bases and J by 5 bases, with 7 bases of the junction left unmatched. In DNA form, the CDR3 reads TGCGCCAGCAGTGAGCCGACAGGGGTCGTGAATGAAAAACTGTTTTTT. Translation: CASSEPTGVVNEKLFF.

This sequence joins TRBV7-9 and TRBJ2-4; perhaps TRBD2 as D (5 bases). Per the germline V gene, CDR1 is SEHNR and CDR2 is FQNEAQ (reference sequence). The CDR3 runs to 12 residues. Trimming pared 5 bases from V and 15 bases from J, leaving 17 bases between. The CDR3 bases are TGTGCCAGCAGCGCGAGTGCAGGCCGGGGGTACTTC. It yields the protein CASSASAGRGYF.

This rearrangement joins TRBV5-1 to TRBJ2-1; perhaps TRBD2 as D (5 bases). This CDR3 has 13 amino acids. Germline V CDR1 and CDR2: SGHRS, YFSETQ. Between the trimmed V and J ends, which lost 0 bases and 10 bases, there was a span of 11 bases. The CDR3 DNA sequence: TGCGCCAGCAGCTTGGCCAGAGGGATAGAGCAGTTCTTC. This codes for CASSLARGIEQFF. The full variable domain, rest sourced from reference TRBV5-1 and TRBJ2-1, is KAGVTQTPRYLIKTRGQQVTLSCSPISGHRSVSWYQQTPGQGLQFLFEYFSETQRNKGNFPGRFSGRQFSNSRSEMNVSTLELGDSALYLCASSLARGIEQFFGPGTRLTVL.

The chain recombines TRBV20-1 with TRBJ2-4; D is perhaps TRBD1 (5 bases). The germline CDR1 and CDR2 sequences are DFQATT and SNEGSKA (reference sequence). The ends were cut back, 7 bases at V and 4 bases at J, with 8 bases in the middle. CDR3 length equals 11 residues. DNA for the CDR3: TGCAGTGGGACACAAAAAAACATTCAGTACTTC. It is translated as CSGTQKNIQYF.

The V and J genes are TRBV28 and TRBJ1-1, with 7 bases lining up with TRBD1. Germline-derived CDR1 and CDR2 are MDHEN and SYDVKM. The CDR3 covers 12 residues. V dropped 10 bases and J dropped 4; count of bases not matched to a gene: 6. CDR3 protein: CAIRGGVTEAFF. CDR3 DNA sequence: TGTGCCATCAGGGGGGGGGTCACTGAAGCTTTCTTT.

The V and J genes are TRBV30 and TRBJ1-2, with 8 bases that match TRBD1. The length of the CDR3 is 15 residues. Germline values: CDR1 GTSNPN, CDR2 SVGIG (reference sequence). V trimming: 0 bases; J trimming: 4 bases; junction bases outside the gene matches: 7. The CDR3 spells CAWSVSPGGGYGYTF. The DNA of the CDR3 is TGTGCCTGGAGTGTGTCGCCAGGGGGCGGCTATGGCTACACCTTC.